The next 5 T cell receptor beta chains were all read from a single sample in a study of lymphopenia after photon versus proton radiotherapy. Clones were read by immunoSEQ multiplex PCR, and TCRdb kept only the in-frame ones, dropping some. There are about 28,000 clones in the sample; 65% to 85% occur only once, and 31% lies in the top ten. This sample comprised peripheral blood, obtained from a patient treated with photon-based radiotherapy. Source of these receptors: a man aged 45 to 65 with gastric cancer.

The rearrangement links TRBV11-2 to TRBJ1-1; D remains ambiguous. The CDR3 is made up of 14 amino acids. The V end was cut by 2 bases, the J end by 3 bases, with 10 bases between. In germline, CDR1 is SGHAT, CDR2 FQNNGV. DNA of the CDR3: TGTGCCAGCAGCTTACGTCTGTGGGACACTGAAGCTTTCTTT. Translation gives CASSLRLWDTEAFF.

This clone is a singleton in its sample. The chain employs TRBV10-2 and TRBJ1-6; tentatively, D is TRBD1 (5 bases). The germline gives CDR1 WSHSY, CDR2 SAAADI. The V and J ends lost 0 bases and 5 bases respectively, with 11 bases between them. The CDR3 contains 16 residues. The CDR3 sequence: CASSESGGIHNSPLHF. CDR3 coding DNA: TGCGCCAGCAGTGAGTCTGGGGGGATCCATAATTCACCCCTCCACTTT.

The chain recombines TRBV27 with TRBJ2-7; D perhaps matches TRBD1 (6 bases). V shed 6 bases and J shed 1 base, with 10 bases lying between them. This CDR3 has 13 residues. Germline loops: CDR1 MNHEY, CDR2 SMNVEV (reference sequence). The CDR3 region is CASRWDISYEQYF. CDR3 nucleotide sequence: TGTGCCAGCAGGTGGGACATTTCCTACGAGCAGTACTTC.

The chain carries TRBV7-2 and TRBJ2-7, with D possibly TRBD1 on 5 matching bases. Germline V gene sequence: CDR1 SGHTA, CDR2 FQGNSA. Trimming pared 1 base from V and 4 bases from J, leaving 14 bases between. The CDR3 extends over 15 amino acids. The CDR3: CASSLDLGGAYEQYF. The CDR3 coding sequence is TGTGCCAGCAGCTTAGACCTGGGTGGGGCTTACGAGCAGTACTTC.

The chain joins TRBV15 to TRBJ2-5, with no clear D. Germline lookup yields CDR1 LNHNV and CDR2 YYDKDF (reference sequence). The CDR3 has 14 amino acids. V was shortened by 0 bases and J by 1 base, with 6 bases between the two germline ends. CDR3 DNA: TGTGCCACCAGCAGAGATGGGGTCCAAGAGACCCAGTACTTC. Translation gives CATSRDGVQETQYF.